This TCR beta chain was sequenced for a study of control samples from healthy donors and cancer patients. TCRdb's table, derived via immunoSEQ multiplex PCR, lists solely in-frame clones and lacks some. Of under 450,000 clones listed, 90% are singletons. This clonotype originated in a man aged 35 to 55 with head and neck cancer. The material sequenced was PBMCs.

CDR3 in amino acids: CASSRLRGNEQFF. The DNA for the CDR3 is TGTGCCAGCAGCCGATTGAGGGGCAATGAGCAGTTCTTC. The chain is built from TRBV11-3 and TRBJ2-1, with D perhaps matching TRBD1 or TRBD2 (5 bases each). The CDR3 consists of 13 residues. Trimming pared 5 bases from V and 6 bases from J, leaving 11 bases between. Germline V CDR1 and CDR2: SGHNT, YENEEA.